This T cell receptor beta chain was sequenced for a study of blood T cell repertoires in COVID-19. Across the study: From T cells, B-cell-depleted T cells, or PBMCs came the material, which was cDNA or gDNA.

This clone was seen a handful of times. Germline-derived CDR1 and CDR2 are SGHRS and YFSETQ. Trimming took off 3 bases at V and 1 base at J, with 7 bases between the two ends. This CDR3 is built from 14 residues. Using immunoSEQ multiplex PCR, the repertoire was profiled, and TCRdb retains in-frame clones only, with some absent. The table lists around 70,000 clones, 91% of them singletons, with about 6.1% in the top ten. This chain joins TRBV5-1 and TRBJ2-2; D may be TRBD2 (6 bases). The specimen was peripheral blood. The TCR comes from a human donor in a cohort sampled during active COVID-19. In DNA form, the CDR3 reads TGCGCCAGCAGCTGGGAGGAGAACACCGGGGAGCTGTTTTTT. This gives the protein CASSWEENTGELFF.